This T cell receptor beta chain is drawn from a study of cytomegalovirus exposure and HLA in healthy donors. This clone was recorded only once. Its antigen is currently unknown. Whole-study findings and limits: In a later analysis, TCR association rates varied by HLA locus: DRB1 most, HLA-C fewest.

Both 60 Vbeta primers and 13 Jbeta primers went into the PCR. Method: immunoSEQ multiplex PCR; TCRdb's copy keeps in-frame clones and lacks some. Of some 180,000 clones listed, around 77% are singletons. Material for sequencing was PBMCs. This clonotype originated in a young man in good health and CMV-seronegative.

The CDR3 here is CASSFLQGEETQYF. Written as DNA, the CDR3 is TGTGCCAGCAGTTTTCTACAGGGAGAGGAGACCCAGTACTTC. V and J are TRBV6-6 and TRBJ2-5, with D perhaps matching TRBD1 (6 bases). This CDR3 has 14 residues. CDR1 is MNHNY and CDR2 is SVGAGI in the germline V gene (reference sequence). V was clipped by 4 bases and J by 5 bases, with 14 bases between them.